This T cell receptor beta chain is from a study of beta chain features in type 1 diabetes. This clone was picked up a small number of times. Its antigen is currently unknown. Overall study results and limits: Over-representation of high TCR-expressing cells was a possible consequence of cDNA sequencing. Naive, central memory and Treg TCRB repertoires appeared more alike in patients than in healthy donors. PCR might favor shorter templates, equally in patients and controls. TCRB CDR3s from Type 1 diabetes patients were moderately but significantly shorter in all four CD4+ subsets.

TCRB transcripts that were expressed got sequenced, as all of the isolated RNA had been reverse transcribed. Read counts averaged approximately 3.6 million for samples of naive, central memory and regulatory T cells. Using immunoSEQ multiplex PCR, the repertoire was profiled, and TCRdb retains in-frame clones only, with some absent. The sample has about 650,000 clones; roughly 12% are singletons. Germline V gene data show CDR1 as SGHTA and CDR2 as FQGNSA. Trimming removed 1 base from V and 4 bases from J, with 15 bases in between. CDR3 size: 16 residues. This receptor was obtained from a young man with type 1 diabetes. The sequenced sample consisted of naive CD4+ T cells from blood. V is TRBV7-2 and J is TRBJ2-3; TRBD2 might be the D (5 bases). Here the CDR3 DNA reads TGTGCCAGCAGCTTAGAACGCGCCCTCGGGGCAGATACGCAGTATTTT. Protein product: CASSLERALGADTQYF.